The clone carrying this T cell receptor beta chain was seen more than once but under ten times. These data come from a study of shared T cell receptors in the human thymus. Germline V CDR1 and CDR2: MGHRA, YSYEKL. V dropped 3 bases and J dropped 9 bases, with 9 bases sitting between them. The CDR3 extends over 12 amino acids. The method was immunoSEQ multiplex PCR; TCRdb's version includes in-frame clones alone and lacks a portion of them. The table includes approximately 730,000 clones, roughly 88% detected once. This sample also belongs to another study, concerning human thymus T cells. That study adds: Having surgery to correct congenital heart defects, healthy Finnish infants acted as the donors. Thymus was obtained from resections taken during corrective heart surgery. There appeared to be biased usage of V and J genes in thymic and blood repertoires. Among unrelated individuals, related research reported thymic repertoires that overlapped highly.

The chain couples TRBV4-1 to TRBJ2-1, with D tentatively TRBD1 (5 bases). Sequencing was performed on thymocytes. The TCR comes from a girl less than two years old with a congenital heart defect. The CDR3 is CASSQVGAEQFF. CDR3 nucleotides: TGCGCCAGCAGCCAGGTAGGGGCTGAGCAGTTCTTC.